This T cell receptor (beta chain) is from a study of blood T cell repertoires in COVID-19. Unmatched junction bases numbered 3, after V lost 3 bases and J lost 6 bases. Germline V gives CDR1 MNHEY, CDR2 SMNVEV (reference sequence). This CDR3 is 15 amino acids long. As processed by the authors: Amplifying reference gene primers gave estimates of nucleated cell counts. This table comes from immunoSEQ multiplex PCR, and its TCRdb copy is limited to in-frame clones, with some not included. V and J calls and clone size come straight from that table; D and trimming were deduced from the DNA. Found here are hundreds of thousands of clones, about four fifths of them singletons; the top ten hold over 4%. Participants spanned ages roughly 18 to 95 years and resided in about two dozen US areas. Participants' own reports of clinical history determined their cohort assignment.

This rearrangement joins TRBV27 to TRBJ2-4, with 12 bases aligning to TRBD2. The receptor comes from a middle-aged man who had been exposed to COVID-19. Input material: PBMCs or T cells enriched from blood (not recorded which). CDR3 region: CASSLSTSGRNIQYF. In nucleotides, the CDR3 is TGTGCCAGCAGTTTGTCGACTAGCGGGAGAAACATTCAGTACTTC.